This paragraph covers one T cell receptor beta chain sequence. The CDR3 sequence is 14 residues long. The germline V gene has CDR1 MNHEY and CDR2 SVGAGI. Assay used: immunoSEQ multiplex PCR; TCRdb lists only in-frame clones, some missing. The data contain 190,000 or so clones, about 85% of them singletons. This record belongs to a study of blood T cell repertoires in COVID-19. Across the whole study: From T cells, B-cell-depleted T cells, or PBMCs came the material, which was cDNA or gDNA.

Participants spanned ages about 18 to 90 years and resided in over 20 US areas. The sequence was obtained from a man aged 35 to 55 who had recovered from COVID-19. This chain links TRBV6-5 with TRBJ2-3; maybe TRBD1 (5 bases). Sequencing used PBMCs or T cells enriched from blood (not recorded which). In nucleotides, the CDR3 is TGTGCTGACATCGACCAGGGTTTGGCAGATACGCAGTATTTT. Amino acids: CADIDQGLADTQYF.